The 26 T cell receptor beta chains presented below share a single source sample, sequenced in a study of blood T cell repertoires in COVID-19. Profiled with immunoSEQ multiplex PCR; TCRdb holds only in-frame clones, not every one. The sample records under 250,000 clones, 70% to 90% being singletons. The sequenced sample was peripheral blood. Receptor source: a man at least 80 years old with acute or convalescent COVID-19.

This chain connects TRBV7-2 to TRBJ2-7; TRBD2 aligns across 14 bases. CDR1 and CDR2 from the germline V gene are SGHTA and FQGNSA. J gave up 4 bases and V 5 bases, and 4 bases lay outside the gene matches. The CDR3 is 15 amino acids. As DNA, the CDR3 is TGTGCCAGCAGCCCGGGACTAGCGGGGGATTACGAGCAGTACTTC. Its protein product is CASSPGLAGDYEQYF.

The chain employs TRBV3-1 (or the pseudogene TRBV3-2) and TRBJ2-5; tentatively, D is TRBD1 (6 bases). Germline assignment: CDR1 LGHDT and CDR2 YNNKEL (reference sequence). Trimming stripped 4 bases from V and 4 bases from J, with 10 bases between. The CDR3 contains 13 residues. The CDR3 DNA sequence: TGTGCCAGCAGCCGAACAGGGAGAGAGACCCAGTACTTC. Residues: CASSRTGRETQYF.

The J gene is TRBJ2-3, the V gene TRBV7-6; D may be TRBD1 (5 bases). The ends were cut back, 1 base at V and 1 base at J, with 12 bases in the middle. This CDR3 contains 16 residues. Germline CDR1 is SGHVS and CDR2 is FNYEAQ. The CDR3 DNA follows: TGTGCCAGCAGCTTAGAAGCCGGACATGGCACAGATACGCAGTATTTT. It yields the protein CASSLEAGHGTDTQYF.

V and J are TRBV28 and TRBJ1-5, with D possibly being TRBD1 (5 bases). Germline CDR1 and CDR2: MDHEN and SYDVKM. V shed 4 bases and J shed 3 bases, with 16 bases lying between them. There are 16 residues in the CDR3. In DNA, the CDR3 is TGTGCCAGCAGTTCGTCCGGGAGGGGATCCAATCAGCCCCAGCATTTT. Translating it yields CASSSSGRGSNQPQHF.

This chain links TRBV3-1 (or the pseudogene TRBV3-2) with TRBJ2-2, with a weak D call TRBD1 (7 bases). Germline V gives CDR1 LGHDT, CDR2 YNNKEL (reference sequence). This CDR3 has 13 amino acids. Trimming removed 6 bases at V and 5 bases at J, with 10 bases between. The CDR3 region has the DNA TGTGCCAGCAGGCCAGGGGGGACCGGGGAGCTGTTTTTT. Translating it yields CASRPGGTGELFF.

The chain uses TRBV6-1 and TRBJ1-4; D is uncertain. CDR3 size: 11 residues. Germline values: CDR1 MNHNS, CDR2 SASEGT. V was cut by 5 bases and J by 6 bases, with 4 bases left in between. CDR3 bases: TGTGCCAGCAGTATCGATGAAAAACTGTTTTTT. Protein product: CASSIDEKLFF.

The chain combines TRBV14 with TRBJ2-5; 8 bases map to TRBD1. V was clipped by 2 bases and J by 5 bases; unmatched bases: 4. Looked up from germline, CDR1 is SGHDN and CDR2 is FVKESK. The CDR3 contains 14 residues. CDR3 in amino acids: CASSQQGAGETQYF. CDR3 sequence (DNA): TGTGCCAGCAGCCAACAGGGGGCCGGGGAGACCCAGTACTTC.

This sequence joins TRBV18 and TRBJ2-4; maybe TRBD1 (6 bases). V shed 5 bases and J shed 1 base, with 12 bases lying between them. CDR3 length: 15 amino acids. CDR1 is KGHSH, CDR2 LQKENI, per germline. The CDR3 DNA sequence: TGTGCCAGCTCAGGCCCAGGGGTGGCCAAAAACATTCAGTACTTC. Translating it yields CASSGPGVAKNIQYF.

In its sample, this clone was seen once. The V call is TRBV28, the J call TRBJ2-1; TRBD2 aligns across 12 bases. CDR3 length: 15 amino acids. Germline V gives CDR1 MDHEN, CDR2 SYDVKM. V shed 5 bases and J 8 bases; nucleotides not matched to a gene: 7. The CDR3 loop is CASSHLAGGSDEQFF. In DNA, the CDR3 is TGTGCCAGCAGTCACCTAGCGGGAGGGAGTGATGAGCAGTTCTTC.

This chain uses TRBV4-1 with TRBJ1-2, with D possibly TRBD1 on 5 matching bases. Trimming removed 3 bases from V and 4 bases from J, with 12 bases in between. CDR1 and CDR2 from the germline V gene are MGHRA and YSYEKL. The CDR3 is 14 residues long. The CDR3, as DNA: TGCGCCAGCAGCCAGTGGTCCGGGGGCTATGGCTACACCTTC. The encoded protein is CASSQWSGGYGYTF.

This sequence joins TRBV4-2 and TRBJ1-2; D is undetermined. Per the germline V gene, CDR1 is LGHNA and CDR2 is YNFKEQ. The ends were cut back, 0 bases at V and 0 bases at J, with 8 bases in the middle. The CDR3 spans 15 residues. This CDR3 is CASSQDLDSNYGYTF. CDR3 coding DNA: TGTGCCAGCAGCCAAGATTTGGACTCTAACTATGGCTACACCTTC.

The chain combines TRBV6-2 or TRBV6-3 with TRBJ1-1; 7 nucleotides match TRBD1. Germline V lookup: CDR1 MNHEY, CDR2 SVGEGT. J lost 3 bases, V lost 4 bases, and 5 bases had no gene match. The CDR3 runs to 14 residues. The CDR3 bases are TGTGCCAGCAGTTGGAGGGGGCGCGACACTGAAGCTTTCTTT. Its protein is CASSWRGRDTEAFF.

J is TRBJ2-7 and V is TRBV7-9; TRBD2 is a possible D gene (6 bases). The CDR3 consists of 16 residues. V was cut by 2 bases and J by 0 bases, with 14 bases left in between. Germline-derived CDR1 and CDR2 are SEHNR and FQNEAQ (reference sequence). CDR3 DNA sequence: TGTGCCAGCAGCTTAATGGTCGGGCGGGACTCCTACGAGCAGTACTTC. Translated, it gives CASSLMVGRDSYEQYF.

This clone was found once. The rearrangement joins TRBV28 to TRBJ1-1; 7 bases line up with TRBD1. CDR3 length equals 15 residues. CDR1 and CDR2 from the germline V gene are MDHEN and SYDVKM. The junction had 9 bases not matched to a gene; V was cut back by 3 bases and J by 5 bases. The CDR3 region is CASSFLTGSITEAFF. The CDR3 DNA sequence: TGTGCCAGCAGTTTTCTGACAGGGTCGATTACTGAAGCTTTCTTT.

As DNA, the CDR3 is TGTGCCAGCAGCCCAACACAGGGATCCTACGAGCAGTACTTC. This codes for CASSPTQGSYEQYF. This chain connects TRBV4-2 to TRBJ2-7, with D perhaps matching TRBD1 (6 bases). V shed 4 bases and J shed 1 base, with 11 bases lying between them. CDR3 length: 14 amino acids. Germline CDR1 and CDR2: LGHNA and YNFKEQ.

This clone has a handful of counts. The chain joins TRBV28 to TRBJ1-6; TRBD1 matches 8 bases. The V gene end was trimmed by 2 bases and the J gene end by 6 bases; junction bases not matched to a gene: 6. The CDR3 consists of 16 residues. Germline V gene lookup returns CDR1 MDHEN and CDR2 SYDVKM. CDR3 sequence: CASSLPAGQANSPLHF. DNA for the CDR3: TGTGCCAGCAGTTTACCCGCGGGACAGGCTAATTCACCCCTCCACTTT.

V and J are TRBV11-2 and TRBJ1-4; possibly TRBD1 for D (6 bases). Germline assignment: CDR1 SGHAT and CDR2 FQNNGV. The CDR3 consists of 14 residues. Trimming shortened V by 4 bases and J by 7 bases, and 13 bases separated the two germline ends. The CDR3 here is CASSSGQILEKLFF. The CDR3 DNA reads TGTGCCAGCAGCTCTGGACAGATTCTTGAAAAACTGTTTTTT.

This clone occurred once. V usage is TRBV7-3 and J usage is TRBJ2-2, with D possibly TRBD1 on 5 matching bases. Germline V gene data show CDR1 as SGHTA and CDR2 as FQGTGA. V gave up 1 base and J gave up 3 bases, with 15 bases separating them. CDR3 length equals 17 residues. This chain's CDR3 is CASSLRSRGSHTGELFF. CDR3 coding DNA: TGTGCCAGCAGCTTAAGGTCAAGGGGTTCTCACACCGGGGAGCTGTTTTTT.

The chain uses TRBV5-1 and TRBJ2-7, with 8 positions matching TRBD2. Germline CDR1 reads SGHRS; CDR2 reads YFSETQ. V trimming: 3 bases; J trimming: 3 bases; junction bases outside the gene matches: 11. The CDR3 spans 16 residues. CDR3 region: CASSSSAGGPLYEQYF. CDR3 nucleotides: TGCGCCAGCAGCTCCTCGGCGGGGGGCCCTCTCTACGAGCAGTACTTC.

This rearrangement joins TRBV6-5 to TRBJ1-2, with 9 bases aligning to TRBD1. The CDR3 has 14 amino acids. CDR1 and CDR2 (germline): MNHEY, SVGAGI. V trimming: 6 bases; J trimming: 4 bases; junction bases outside the gene matches: 6. The CDR3 loop reads CASRPPGQGYGYTF. The CDR3 bases are TGTGCCAGCAGACCTCCGGGACAGGGCTATGGCTACACCTTC.

The rearrangement uses TRBV10-3 and TRBJ2-7, with 9 bases aligning to TRBD1. Trimming removed 9 bases from V and 13 bases from J; junction bases left unmatched: 19. Germline V CDR1 and CDR2: ENHRY, SYGVKD. The CDR3 extends over 14 amino acids. This CDR3 reads CAIQPGQGSEVAYF. For the CDR3, the DNA is TGTGCCATACAACCGGGACAGGGCTCAGAGGTCGCCTACTTC.

In this sample, this clone turned up a few times. The gene calls are TRBV12-3 or TRBV12-4 and TRBJ2-7; a weak D match, TRBD1 (6 bases). The CDR3 covers 11 residues. V dropped 6 bases and J dropped 8 bases, with 11 bases sitting between them. CDR3 nucleotides: TGTGCCAGCAGCCAGACAGGCCAGCAGTACTTC. Translating gives CASSQTGQQYF.

The chain is built from TRBV7-2 and TRBJ2-7; TRBD1 matches 9 bases. From germline, CDR1 is SGHTA and CDR2 FQGNSA. V lost 4 bases to trimming and J lost 2 bases; unmatched junction nucleotides: 0. This CDR3 comprises 13 residues. CDR3 residues: CASSWDRAYEQYF. The CDR3 DNA follows: TGTGCCAGCAGCTGGGACAGGGCCTACGAGCAGTACTTC.

This clone occurred once. The V and J genes are TRBV28 and TRBJ2-7; the match to TRBD2 covers 9 bases. CDR3 length equals 15 residues. Trimming took 6 bases from V and 3 from J; bases not matched to a gene: 9. Per germline, CDR1 MDHEN and CDR2 SYDVKM. CDR3 sequence: CASSGPSGGFYEQYF. The CDR3 DNA reads as TGTGCCAGCAGCGGTCCAAGCGGGGGGTTCTACGAGCAGTACTTC.

This clone was detected once. J is TRBJ2-1 and V is TRBV19; unclear D gene. V lost 1 base and J lost 4, with 5 bases in between. Germline CDR1 reads LNHDA; CDR2 reads SQIVND (reference sequence). The CDR3 is 13 amino acids. The CDR3 DNA sequence: TGTGCCAGTAGTATAGGGGCTTACAATGAGCAGTTCTTC. This sequence encodes CASSIGAYNEQFF.

This chain connects TRBV7-9 to TRBJ1-2, with TRBD1 matching 7 bases. The CDR3 consists of 13 residues. Trimming at V came to 4 bases and at J to 5 bases, leaving 4 bases not matched to a gene. Germline assignment: CDR1 SEHNR and CDR2 FQNEAQ (reference sequence). Written as DNA, the CDR3 is TGTGCCAGCAGCTCCAGGGGGGCTTATGGCTACACCTTC. Amino acids: CASSSRGAYGYTF.